This TCR beta chain was sequenced in a study of blood T cell repertoires in COVID-19. This CDR3 comprises 11 residues. V lost 3 bases, J lost 7 bases, and 7 bases lay in between. Germline V gene lookup returns CDR1 SEHNR and CDR2 FQNEAQ (reference sequence). TCRdb's table, derived via immunoSEQ multiplex PCR, lists solely in-frame clones and lacks some. Of roughly 350,000 clones in the sample, 80% to 90% are singletons; the top ten hold under 11%. This rearrangement joins TRBV7-9 to TRBJ2-7; D ambiguous. Sequences were obtained from peripheral blood. The clonotype originates from a woman in her 30s with COVID-19, enrolled during active disease. The DNA for the CDR3 is TGTGCCAGCAGCTTCGCCGGTGAGCAGTACTTC. This codes for CASSFAGEQYF. Drawing the rest from reference TRBV7-9 and TRBJ2-7, the complete variable domain is DTGVSQNPRHKITKRGQNVTFRCDPISEHNRLYWYRQTLGQGPEFLTYFQNEAQLEKSRLLSDRFSAERPKGSFSTLEIQRTEQGDSAMYLCASSFAGEQYFGPGTRLTVT.